This TCR beta chain was identified in a study of T-cell reconstitution after alpha-beta-depleted transplantation in children. Preparation of the TCRbeta library involved a method that used unique molecular identifiers. TCRdb recomputed calls from the PCR reads with MiXCR, one row per CDR3 protein. The sample shows more than 500,000 distinct CDR3 sequences, about an eighth of them seen only once. Trimming took 7 bases from V and 1 from J; bases not matched to a gene: 9. CDR3 length: 16 residues. Germline-derived CDR1 and CDR2 are SQVTM and ANQGSEA. Broader study findings: Approximately two months post-transplant, alpha-beta T cells reportedly originated from several hundred expanded graft clones. The authors attributed T-cell counts and diversity one year after transplant mostly to newly produced T cells.

In regard to this clonotype: What it binds is unknown.

Sequences were derived from PBMCs, mostly from graft donor cells, sampled 180 days after TCRalphabeta/CD19-depleted stem cell transplant. The sequence was obtained from a female patient aged 2-9 years who had a stem cell transplant for aplastic anemia, so the T cells may come from the graft donor. The J gene is TRBJ2-2, the V gene TRBV29-1; 10 bases fit TRBD2. This CDR3 is CSALTLAGGNTGELFF. For the CDR3, the DNA is TGCAGCGCCCTAACTTTAGCGGGAGGGAACACCGGGGAGCTGTTTTTT.